This T cell receptor (beta chain) was retrieved from a study of cytomegalovirus exposure and HLA in healthy donors. General observations from the study: Fewer N-insertions (relative to the 666-donor mean) were reportedly seen in an Asian-associated ancestry cluster in a later analysis. Analysis was carried out at a later point, and it linked a missense DCLRE1C variant to TCR beta V- and J-gene trimming. The classifier was said to identify cytomegalovirus status with high specificity and sensitivity.

For this clone: The target antigen is unknown.

The CDR3 sequence is 14 residues long. V lost 2 bases, J lost 9 bases, and 5 bases stayed unmatched. Germline lookup yields CDR1 MGHDK and CDR2 SYGVNS. The PCR used 60 Vbeta and 13 Jbeta primers. Source study methods: Unique TCR beta chains totaled roughly 79 million in a later count, with approximately 11 million of them shared. Data came from immunoSEQ multiplex PCR; TCRdb stores just in-frame clones and leaves some out. Clone size and V and J calls were adopted from that table, with D and trimming inferred from the DNA. The table shows roughly 200,000 clones, with approximately 78% occurring only once.

The rearrangement joins TRBV25-1 to TRBJ2-1; TRBD2 agrees at 9 bases. The clonotype comes from a young woman in good health and CMV-seronegative. The sample taken for sequencing was PBMCs. This chain's CDR3 is CASSELAGGAEQFF. In DNA, the CDR3 is TGTGCCAGCAGTGAACTGGCGGGAGGGGCTGAGCAGTTCTTC.